The T cell receptor (beta chain) under discussion was sequenced for a study of shared clonotypes between healthy human individuals. CD45RO-negative, CCR7-selected cells formed the naive CD8 fraction, which excluded terminally differentiated effector memory CD45RA+ cells. Whole-study results and caveats: Unshared clonotypes carried lower generation probabilities than those common to all four donors.

Measured with immunoSEQ multiplex PCR; TCRdb has only the in-frame clones, and not every one. The table includes millions of clones, about 95% detected once. Germline-derived CDR1 and CDR2 are KGHSH and LQKENI. CDR3 length: 12 amino acids. V dropped 2 bases and J dropped 2 bases, with 3 bases sitting between them. A word on this clone: The target antigen is unknown. The same CDR3 arises from other DNA sequences in this sample as well.

This sequence joins TRBV18 and TRBJ1-2; D remains ambiguous. This clonotype was obtained from a man younger than 35 in good health. Sample: naive CD8+ T cells sorted from blood. The CDR3: CASSPENYGYTF. CDR3 nucleotide sequence: TGTGCCAGCTCACCAGAGAACTATGGCTACACCTTC.